This T cell receptor (beta chain) derives from a study of T cell clonality in common variable immunodeficiency (dated by TCRdb to the mid-2010s). What the work shows at the level of the full study, not this receptor alone: Correlations of repertoire features with clinical complications were constrained by heterogeneity among patients within the CVID cohort. The authors noted that sequencing repertoires of T cell subpopulations would be needed to clarify what caused the increased clonality in CVID. Fewer deletions and N-nucleotide insertions were reportedly observed in CVID TCRbeta sequences, and highly modified clones with 13 or more V deletions were reportedly absent from CVID TCRbeta sequences. Compared with healthy controls, CVID subjects showed increased TCRbeta clonality (t-test p = 0.018), a feature most characteristic of about a third of subjects. Even though DNA input was equal, the average per sample came to 82,000 or so unique sequences for controls compared with about 34,000 for CVID samples. Fewer TCRbeta clones were shared among CVID subjects than among healthy controls (p < 0.0001).

CVID samples and control samples contributed equivalent amounts of genomic DNA as sequencing input. For every sample, a 60 bp segment covering the rearranged TCRbeta CDR3 region was amplified and then sequenced. The immunoSEQ assay, a bias-corrected multiplex PCR combined with high-throughput sequencing, was used to amplify TCRbeta. Per the authors' processing: Each unique nucleotide sequence was treated as a clone and annotated with V, D and J genes, copy number and frequency. Sequences were labeled productive if in frame, and non-productive if out of frame or containing stop codons. Clonality was calculated from Shannon's entropy as previously described. The predicted amino acid sequences of productive clones were used to derive the mean CDR3 Kyte-Doolittle hydropathy. Scaled V gene usage was hierarchically clustered using Manhattan distance and complete linkage with the R hclust function. Sharing of clones by CDR3 amino acid sequence was evaluated through resampling of 12 repertoires per group over 100 rounds. The repertoires were searched for around 75 published EBV-specific and a few hundred published CMV-specific TCRbeta sequences. After two CVID samples that produced fewer than 10,000 sequences were dropped from the analysis, 42 CVID repertoires remained. In its TCRdb copy, this immuneACCESS table keeps in-frame sequences only and misses some clones. Where compared with another copy, unresolved V genes explain less than half of these, and the others have no known cause. V and J calls and clone size are copied from that table; D and trimming were computed from the DNA. The table shows tens of thousands of clones here, with no singletons. The ten largest clones capture about 2.2% of the sample.

This clone came up many times. Its antigen is unknown. Read coverage stops 3 residues before the CDR3 terminus; the germline J gene supplies the remainder. Most of the CVID patients and most of the healthy controls were of Caucasian heritage. From each donor, about 4.5 to 8.5 ml of heparinized peripheral whole blood was collected. TCRbeta CDR3 repertoires were sequenced from genomic DNA of adults with common variable immune deficiency (CVID) and healthy adult controls. The control group was made up of about 22 healthy adult volunteers (around 10 male and around twelve female) whose ages ranged from roughly 20 to 70 years, with a mean age of almost 35. To isolate peripheral blood mononuclear cells, diluted blood was subjected to density centrifugation over Hypaque 1077 or Ficoll-Paque. Genomic DNA was obtained from unsorted mononuclear cells through either Qiagen column purification or a centrifugation-based method.

The CDR3 holds 15 amino acids from the cysteine to the phenylalanine. Only the CDR3 bases that were read are kept: 36 of them, in frame from base 1. According to the germline V gene, CDR1 reads SGHTA and CDR2 reads FQGNSA. V was cut back by 4 bases and J by 4 bases, leaving a gap of 16 bases between them. What was sequenced was peripheral blood mononuclear cells. The chain joins TRBV7-2 to TRBJ2-5; the D gene is perhaps TRBD2, from 5 matching bases. The receptor comes from a person aged 18 to 69 in good health. The CDR3 reads CASSSLPGRGETQYF. The DNA read from the CDR3 is TGTGCCAGCAGCTCCCTTCCCGGTCGGGGAGAGACC.